This T cell receptor beta chain was sequenced during a study of blood T cell repertoires in COVID-19 (TCRdb year 2020). Broadly, across the study: Samples covering the acute and convalescent phases of COVID-19 were provided by collaborators in the United States, Italy and Spain. The prospective study material was composed of cDNA or gDNA derived from T cells, B-cell-depleted T cells, or PBMCs. The dataset comprised deeply sampled blood TCRbeta repertoires from subjects exposed to, actively infected with, or recovered from COVID-19. The repertoires were released in a freely available public database intended as a resource for research on the immune response to SARS-CoV-2. The samples were drawn from two sources: the first 160 participants of the ongoing ImmuneRACE study, and 1,000 to 1,500 subjects contributed by 6 global collaborators. A de-identified subject ID, COVID-19 status, age in years and sex were almost always included in the sample metadata. HLA class I and class II types, where available, came from metadata supplied by the sample provider rather than from assay-based typing.

TCRbeta CDR3 regions were amplified from genomic DNA using the immunoSEQ Assay, a bias-controlled multiplex PCR. The original pipeline was this. Within the assay, amplification of reference gene primers was used to estimate how many nucleated cells each sample contained. To quantify the absolute abundance of each unique TCRbeta CDR3 rearrangement, sequence reads were collapsed and filtered. For each sample, productive Simpson clonality was calculated as the square root of Simpson's diversity index across productive rearrangements. Not all clones reach the TCRdb copy of this immuneACCESS table, which keeps in-frame sequences only. Checked studies attribute under half of the gap to unresolved V genes and leave the rest unexplained. V and J calls and clone size follow that table, whereas D and trimming were derived from the DNA. The sample table shows hundreds of thousands of clones, and just under 90% are seen once. The top ten clonotypes cover roughly a tenth of the sample.

Counted from cysteine to phenylalanine, this CDR3 has 13 amino acids. The retained sequence is limited to the CDR3, 39 bases, with the frame set at the first base. The V and J ends are trimmed by 7 bases and 3 bases, leaving 13 bases between them. Via the germline V gene, CDR1 is SNHLY and CDR2 FYNNEI. Details on this clone: Its antigen is currently not known. No clone much larger than this one lies a single base away; base qualities are absent.

Enrolling through a virtual design, the prospective study's participants ranged in age from roughly 18 to 89 years and lived across 20 to 25 United States geographic areas. To assign participants to cohorts, the prospective study relied on clinical history that participants themselves reported in a screening survey and a study questionnaire. Recovered participants in ImmuneRACE Cohort 3 were defined by two consecutive negative NP/OP PCR tests, clearance by a healthcare professional, or resolution of symptoms. Each participant in the prospective study had whole blood, serum and a nasopharyngeal or oropharyngeal swab collected by mobile phlebotomists. Additional blood draws and questionnaires over a roughly two-month period could optionally be provided by prospective study participants. Before DNA extraction, prospective study blood samples were shipped either frozen or at room temperature. Broad study findings and their caveats: Clinical and demographic metadata were provided uncurated, with the amount varying by source and participant.

Here the chain combines TRBV2 and TRBJ2-7; perhaps TRBD1 is the D gene, with 6 bases matching. The TCR sequence derives from a woman aged 50 to 60 who had recovered from COVID-19. Material for sequencing was PBMCs or T cells enriched from blood (not recorded which). This receptor has the CDR3 CASMGTLGYEQYF. In nucleotides, the sequence is TGTGCCAGCATGGGGACACTAGGCTACGAGCAGTACTTC.